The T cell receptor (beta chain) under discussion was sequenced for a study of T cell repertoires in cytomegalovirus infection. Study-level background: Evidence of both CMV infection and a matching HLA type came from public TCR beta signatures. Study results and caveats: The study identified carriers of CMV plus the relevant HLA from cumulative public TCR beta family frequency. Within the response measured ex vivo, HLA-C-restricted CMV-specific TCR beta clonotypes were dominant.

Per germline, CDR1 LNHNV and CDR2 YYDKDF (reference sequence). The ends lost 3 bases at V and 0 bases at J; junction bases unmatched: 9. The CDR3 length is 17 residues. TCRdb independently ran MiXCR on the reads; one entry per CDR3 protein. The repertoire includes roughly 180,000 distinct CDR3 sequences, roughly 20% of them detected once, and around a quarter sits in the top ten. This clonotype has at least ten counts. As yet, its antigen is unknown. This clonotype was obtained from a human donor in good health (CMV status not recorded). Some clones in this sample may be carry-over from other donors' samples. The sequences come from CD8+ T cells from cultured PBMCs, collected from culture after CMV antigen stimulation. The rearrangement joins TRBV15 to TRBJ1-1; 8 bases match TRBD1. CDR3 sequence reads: CATSRVGQGMMNTEAFF. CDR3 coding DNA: TGTGCCACCAGCAGGGTCGGACAGGGCATGATGAACACTGAAGCTTTCTTT.